The clone carrying this TCR beta chain appeared many times. What it binds is unknown. The sample is drawn from a study of T-cell reconstitution after alpha-beta-depleted transplantation in children. Unique molecular identifiers tagged the TCRbeta library. One entry per CDR3 protein results from TCRdb running MiXCR on the PCR reads. The data contain around 700,000 distinct CDR3 sequences, approximately 14% of them singletons. The study's findings and limits: T cells produced anew were the main source of T-cell counts and diversity one year after transplant. Some patients showed high day-60 TCRbeta diversity, which derived from surviving recipient T cells and thymic progenitors. Reportedly, roughly two months post-transplant, alpha-beta T cells arose from several hundred expanded graft clones.

The CDR3 has 16 amino acids. V lost 5 bases and J lost 8; bases outside the gene matches: 13. CDR1 is MNHEY and CDR2 is SVGAGI in the germline V gene. The V and J genes are TRBV6-5 and TRBJ2-1; 9 bases align to TRBD2. The receptor was derived from a girl under 10 years old with congenital amegakaryocytic thrombocytopenia, due to receive a stem cell transplant. This sample comprised PBMCs, obtained before TCRalphabeta/CD19-depleted stem cell transplant. The DNA for the CDR3 is TGTGCCAGCAGTCTTGGCGGGAGGGCACCTTGGGATGAGCAGTTCTTC. It encodes CASSLGGRAPWDEQFF.